These 27 T cell receptor beta chains share one sample of origin, sequenced in a study of shared clonotypes between healthy human individuals (TCRdb year 2020). Library method: the immunoSEQ multiplex PCR assay. The immuneACCESS repertoire file appears here via TCRdb, limited to in-frame rearrangements. These files lack a portion of the clones; in checked studies, under half of the deficit traces to unresolved V genes, and the cause of the others is not known. The sample contains fewer than 500,000 clones, about 80% of them found a single time. The ten largest account for under 15% of the sample. Material for sequencing was PBMCs. The receptors stem from a woman aged 40 to 50 in good health. Some clones in this sample may be carry-over from other donors' samples.

The chain has TRBV7-2 and TRBJ2-5; 13 nucleotides line up with TRBD2. The junction had 10 bases not matched to a gene; V was cut back by 5 bases and J by 7 bases. The CDR3 is 16 residues long. Germline-derived CDR1 and CDR2 are SGHTA and FQGNSA. The CDR3 loop reads CASSTRTSGSLVTQYF. Written as DNA, the CDR3 is TGTGCCAGCAGCACCCGGACTAGCGGGAGCTTGGTGACCCAGTACTTC.

This clone was seen a few times. The rearrangement links TRBV6-1 to TRBJ1-2; 7 nucleotides line up with TRBD1. Trimming removed 5 bases from V and 4 bases from J; junction bases left unmatched: 10. CDR1 MNHNS and CDR2 SASEGT come from the germline V gene. CDR3 size: 15 residues. CDR3 nucleotides: TGTGCCAGCAGTCCCGGACAGGATCGAGCCTATGGCTACACCTTC. It translates to CASSPGQDRAYGYTF.

V and J are TRBV7-3 and TRBJ2-3; D might be TRBD2 (5 bases). The ends were cut back, 2 bases at V and 8 bases at J, with 8 bases in the middle. CDR3 length: 12 residues. CDR1 and CDR2 from the germline V gene are SGHTA and FQGTGA. The CDR3 DNA reads as TGTGCCAGCAGCTTAGTAGGGAGTACGCAGTATTTT. Its protein is CASSLVGSTQYF.

The chain has TRBV5-6 and TRBJ1-1, with D possibly matching TRBD1 (6 bases). CDR3 length equals 13 residues. V was trimmed by 2 bases and J by 4 bases, leaving 9 bases between them. The germline gives CDR1 SGHDT, CDR2 YYEEEE. The CDR3 region is CASSFGGGTEAFF. CDR3 DNA sequence: TGTGCCAGCAGCTTTGGGGGCGGCACTGAAGCTTTCTTT.

This clone is a singleton in its sample. Here the CDR3 reads CASSLPPGTGVHEQYF. The CDR3 region has the DNA TGTGCCAGCAGCTTACCCCCCGGGACAGGGGTCCACGAGCAGTACTTC. The chain employs TRBV11-2 and TRBJ2-7, with 10 bases fitting TRBD1. V lost 2 bases, J lost 5 bases, and 9 bases stayed unmatched. Germline loops: CDR1 SGHAT, CDR2 FQNNGV. This CDR3 contains 16 residues.

The chain carries TRBV29-1 and TRBJ1-1; D remains unclear. The V gene's germline CDR1 is SQVTM and CDR2 ANQGSEA. CDR3 length equals 13 residues. V was trimmed by 2 bases and J by 2 bases, leaving 9 bases between them. The CDR3 sequence: CSVESTVNTEAFF. CDR3 bases: TGCAGCGTTGAAAGCACAGTCAACACTGAAGCTTTCTTT.

A word on this clone: Within the sample, other DNA sequences also encode this same CDR3. The rearrangement links TRBV19 to TRBJ2-1; D uncertain. The length of the CDR3 is 12 residues. V gave up 3 bases and J gave up 4 bases, with 4 bases separating them. Germline CDR1 is LNHDA and CDR2 is SQIVND (reference sequence). CDR3 amino acids: CASSISYNEQFF. Written as DNA, the CDR3 is TGTGCCAGTAGTATTTCGTACAATGAGCAGTTCTTC.

This chain connects TRBV5-4 to TRBJ2-3; D might be TRBD1 or TRBD2, each matching 6 bases. Germline V gene sequence: CDR1 SGHNT, CDR2 YYREEE (reference sequence). Trimming took off 4 bases at V and 0 bases at J, with 15 bases between the two ends. This CDR3 has 16 residues. The CDR3 DNA follows: TGTGCCAGCAGCAGTGCGGGACACTCTAGCACAGATACGCAGTATTTT. Its protein product is CASSSAGHSSTDTQYF.

This clone was picked up a small number of times. The V gene is TRBV7-9, the J gene TRBJ1-2, with D possibly TRBD1 on 6 matching bases. In germline, CDR1 is SEHNR, CDR2 FQNEAQ (reference sequence). V was trimmed by 4 bases and J by 0 bases, leaving 9 bases between them. The CDR3 covers 14 residues. The CDR3 DNA reads TGTGCCAGCAGCTCAGCAGGGGCTAACTATGGCTACACCTTC. This gives the protein CASSSAGANYGYTF.

This chain links TRBV29-1 with TRBJ2-5, with 14 bases matching TRBD2. V was pared by 4 bases and J by 2 bases, with 9 bases of the junction left unmatched. Germline lookup yields CDR1 SQVTM and CDR2 ANQGSEA. The CDR3 length is 17 residues. CDR3 sequence: CSVGRLGLAGGQETQYF. For the CDR3, the DNA is TGCAGCGTTGGAAGGCTTGGACTAGCGGGGGGACAAGAGACCCAGTACTTC.

The rearrangement joins TRBV4-3 to TRBJ2-1, with TRBD2 matching 9 bases. The germline gives CDR1 LGHNA, CDR2 YSLEER. The V gene end was trimmed by 0 bases and the J gene end by 9 bases; junction bases not matched to a gene: 12. The CDR3 is made up of 17 amino acids. The CDR3 is CASSQDRGSGRPREQFF. The CDR3, as DNA: TGCGCCAGCAGCCAAGATCGCGGTAGCGGGAGACCTCGTGAGCAGTTCTTC.

This clone was counted a few times. The V and J genes are TRBV10-3 and TRBJ1-2; the D is unclear. The CDR3 totals 14 residues. Germline CDR1 ENHRY, CDR2 SYGVKD. V dropped 0 bases and J dropped 4 bases, with 9 bases sitting between them. CDR3 nucleotides: TGTGCCATCAGTGAGTCACTCGCGGGCTATGGCTACACCTTC. Protein: CAISESLAGYGYTF.

This chain links TRBV20-1 with TRBJ2-7, with D possibly being TRBD1 (5 bases). The CDR3 has 11 residues. Looked up from germline, CDR1 is DFQATT and CDR2 is SNEGSKA (reference sequence). Trimming took 4 bases from V and 2 from J, leaving 6 bases between them. Here the CDR3 DNA reads TGCAGTGCTATGACAGCCTACGAGCAGTACTTC. It translates to CSAMTAYEQYF.

The J gene is TRBJ1-1, the V gene TRBV5-1, with D maybe TRBD1 (5 bases). CDR3 size: 14 residues. Trimming pared 4 bases from V and 0 bases from J, leaving 10 bases between. CDR1 is SGHRS and CDR2 is YFSETQ in the germline V gene. This chain's CDR3 is CASSPGRMNTEAFF. The CDR3 nucleotides read TGCGCCAGCAGCCCGGGACGGATGAACACTGAAGCTTTCTTT.

This chain connects TRBV6-1 to TRBJ2-7; D is possibly TRBD1 (6 bases). V was trimmed by 4 bases and J by 2 bases, leaving 15 bases between them. This CDR3 has 15 amino acids. Germline-derived CDR1 and CDR2 are MNHNS and SASEGT. The CDR3 DNA reads TGTGCCAGCAGTGTTGAAGGGGGAGCCCCCTACGAGCAGTACTTC. As protein: CASSVEGGAPYEQYF.

This clone has at least ten counts. The chain recombines TRBV2 with TRBJ1-2; D is possibly TRBD1 (6 bases). The CDR3 sequence is 12 residues long. Germline-derived CDR1 and CDR2 are SNHLY and FYNNEI. V was shortened by 10 bases and J by 6 bases, with 15 bases between the two germline ends. This CDR3 reads CATQGGSNGYTF. The CDR3 bases are TGTGCCACACAAGGGGGATCGAATGGCTACACCTTC.

In its sample, this clone was seen once. The chain recombines TRBV9 with TRBJ2-3; 14 nucleotides align to TRBD2. Germline CDR1 SGDLS, CDR2 YYNGEE. The CDR3 totals 15 residues. V lost 9 bases to trimming and J lost 4 bases; unmatched junction nucleotides: 7. CDR3 sequence: CATGTSGSMADTQYF. The CDR3 nucleotides read TGTGCCACGGGGACTAGCGGGAGTATGGCAGATACGCAGTATTTT.

This rearrangement joins TRBV21-1 to TRBJ2-7; TRBD2 is the table's D call and was not checked against the DNA. TRBV21-1 is tagged as a pseudogene. CDR3 size: 17 residues. CDR3 in DNA: TGTGCCAGCAGCAAAGCCCAGCAACCGGGACTAGCTCTGAAGCAGTACTTC. It yields the protein CASSKAQQPGLALKQYF.

CDR3 DNA: TGCGCCAGCAGCCAAGTTTTGGGCAGCACAGATACGCAGTATTTT. Its translation is CASSQVLGSTDTQYF. This rearrangement joins TRBV4-1 to TRBJ2-3; D is undetermined. Germline V lookup: CDR1 MGHRA, CDR2 YSYEKL. CDR3 length: 15 residues. V was cut by 1 base and J by 0 bases, with 8 bases left in between.

The chain recombines TRBV7-2 with TRBJ2-2; weak D call: TRBD1 (5 bases). V shed 4 bases and J shed 0 bases, with 9 bases lying between them. Per germline, CDR1 SGHTA and CDR2 FQGNSA. CDR3 length: 15 amino acids. The CDR3 sequence: CASSSTVSNTGELFF. The CDR3 DNA sequence: TGTGCCAGCAGCTCGACAGTTTCGAACACCGGGGAGCTGTTTTTT.

This sequence joins TRBV4-1 and TRBJ1-2; no clear D gene. CDR3 length: 13 residues. Per the germline V gene, CDR1 is MGHRA and CDR2 is YSYEKL. The V and J ends lost 2 bases and 8 bases respectively, with 12 bases between them. CDR3 nucleotides: TGCGCCAGCAGCCAACTTGGAGGGAGCGGCTACACCTTC. Its translation is CASSQLGGSGYTF.

The chain combines TRBV6-5 with TRBJ2-2; tentative D call: TRBD2 (5 bases). CDR1 is MNHEY and CDR2 is SVGAGI in the germline V gene. The CDR3 length is 16 residues. V lost 0 bases and J lost 8, with 16 bases in between. This CDR3 reads CASSYSALGQAGELFF. The CDR3 DNA sequence: TGTGCCAGCAGTTACTCCGCACTAGGGCAGGCGGGGGAGCTGTTTTTT.

With respect to this clone: Since a far larger clone is one base different, this is likely a read error. CDR3 coding DNA: TGCAGCGTTAGTACAGGGGTGACCTACGAGCAGTACTTC. It codes for CSVSTGVTYEQYF. The chain combines TRBV29-1 with TRBJ2-5, with 7 bases matching TRBD1. The J call may be wrong; the DNA end is better matched by TRBJ2-7. The CDR3 length is 13 residues. CDR1 and CDR2 (germline): SQVTM, ANQGSEA.

This chain links TRBV29-1 with TRBJ2-5; the match to TRBD2 covers 8 bases. CDR1 SQVTM and CDR2 ANQGSEA come from the germline V gene. Trimming at V came to 3 bases and at J to 4 bases, leaving 7 bases not matched to a gene. This CDR3 is 14 amino acids long. The CDR3 protein is CSVEAGGLGETQYF. The CDR3 bases are TGCAGCGTTGAGGCGGGAGGATTAGGAGAGACCCAGTACTTC.

This chain joins TRBV28 and TRBJ2-7, with TRBD1 matching over 7 bases. There are 17 residues in the CDR3. The V gene end was trimmed by 4 bases and the J gene end by 6 bases; junction bases not matched to a gene: 18. Germline V lookup: CDR1 MDHEN, CDR2 SYDVKM. CDR3 sequence (DNA): TGTGCCAGCAGTTACCCTAGGGGGCAGCCAAGAGAATCCGAGCAGTACTTC. It yields the protein CASSYPRGQPRESEQYF.

The J gene is TRBJ2-3, the V gene TRBV4-1; 11 nucleotides align to TRBD2. Germline V gene lookup returns CDR1 MGHRA and CDR2 YSYEKL. Trimming removed 0 bases from V and 7 bases from J; junction bases left unmatched: 6. CDR3 size: 16 residues. The CDR3 protein is CASSQEGVAGGHTQYF. In nucleotides, the CDR3 is TGCGCCAGCAGCCAAGAAGGGGTAGCGGGAGGGCATACGCAGTATTTT.

This clone appeared a single time. Sequence at one end of the junction differs from germline and may be a read error. The chain combines TRBV5-5 with TRBJ2-4; D might be TRBD2 (5 bases). The germline CDR1 and CDR2 sequences are SGHKS and YYEKEE (reference sequence). The CDR3 consists of 16 residues. The CDR3 nucleotides read TGTGCCAGCAGCTTATATACGGGGAGATCAAAAAGCATTCAGTACTTC. It codes for CASSLYTGRSKSIQYF.